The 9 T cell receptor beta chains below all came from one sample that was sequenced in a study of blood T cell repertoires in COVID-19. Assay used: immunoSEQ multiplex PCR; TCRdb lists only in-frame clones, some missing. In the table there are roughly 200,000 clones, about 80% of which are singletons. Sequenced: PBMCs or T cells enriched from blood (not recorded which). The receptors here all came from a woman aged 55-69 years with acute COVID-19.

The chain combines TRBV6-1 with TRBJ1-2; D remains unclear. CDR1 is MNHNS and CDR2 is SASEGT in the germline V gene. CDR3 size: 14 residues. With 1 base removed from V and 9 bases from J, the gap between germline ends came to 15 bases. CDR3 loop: CASSEGRPLRSYTF. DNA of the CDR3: TGTGCCAGCAGTGAAGGACGACCACTAAGGAGCTACACCTTC.

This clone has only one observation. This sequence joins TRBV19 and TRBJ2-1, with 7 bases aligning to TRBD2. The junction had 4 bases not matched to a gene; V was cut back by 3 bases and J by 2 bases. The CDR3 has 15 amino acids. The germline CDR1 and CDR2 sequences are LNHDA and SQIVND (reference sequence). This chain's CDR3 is CASSMSSGPYNEQFF. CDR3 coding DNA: TGTGCCAGTAGTATGAGTAGCGGGCCCTACAATGAGCAGTTCTTC.

The CDR3 nucleotides are TGTGCCAGCAGCTTGGCGGGACAGGGTGGGGAGACCCAGTACTTC. As protein: CASSLAGQGGETQYF. The chain couples TRBV5-4 to TRBJ2-5, with 9 bases matching TRBD1. Germline V lookup: CDR1 SGHNT, CDR2 YYREEE (reference sequence). Trimming took 0 bases from V and 5 from J; bases not matched to a gene: 5. This CDR3 is built from 15 residues.

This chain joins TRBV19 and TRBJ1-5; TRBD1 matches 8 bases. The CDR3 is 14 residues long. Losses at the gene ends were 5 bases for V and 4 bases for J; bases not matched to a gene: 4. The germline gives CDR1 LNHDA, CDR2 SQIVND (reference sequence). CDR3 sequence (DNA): TGTGCCAGTAGTCGGACAGGGTCGAATCAGCCCCAGCATTTT. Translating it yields CASSRTGSNQPQHF.

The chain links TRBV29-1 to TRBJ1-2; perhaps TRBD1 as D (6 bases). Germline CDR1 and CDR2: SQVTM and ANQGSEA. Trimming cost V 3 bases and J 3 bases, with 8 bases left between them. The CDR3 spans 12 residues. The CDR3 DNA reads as TGCAGCGTTGACAGGGGCGACTATGGCTACACCTTC. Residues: CSVDRGDYGYTF.

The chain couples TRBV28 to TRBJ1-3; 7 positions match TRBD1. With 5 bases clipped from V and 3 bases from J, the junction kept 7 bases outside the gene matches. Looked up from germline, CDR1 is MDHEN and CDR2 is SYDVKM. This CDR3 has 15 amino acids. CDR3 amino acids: CASSGGGAGGNTIYF. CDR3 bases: TGTGCCAGCAGTGGAGGGGGCGCTGGTGGAAACACCATATATTTT.

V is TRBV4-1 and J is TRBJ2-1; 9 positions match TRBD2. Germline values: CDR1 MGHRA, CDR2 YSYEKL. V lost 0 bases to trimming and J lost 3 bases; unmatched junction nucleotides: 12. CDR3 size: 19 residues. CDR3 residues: CASSQEPLTSGPFYNEQFF. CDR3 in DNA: TGCGCCAGCAGCCAAGAGCCGTTGACTAGCGGCCCCTTCTACAATGAGCAGTTCTTC.

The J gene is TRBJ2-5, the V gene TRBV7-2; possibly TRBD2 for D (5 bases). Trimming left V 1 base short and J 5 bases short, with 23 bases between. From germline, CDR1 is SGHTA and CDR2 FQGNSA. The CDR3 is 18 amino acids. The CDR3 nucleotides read TGTGCCAGCAGCTTAGTTAAAAGCGGAGGCGCGGTTGATGAGACCCAGTACTTC. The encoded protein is CASSLVKSGGAVDETQYF. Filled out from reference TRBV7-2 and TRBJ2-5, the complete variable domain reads GAGVSQSPSNKVTEKGKDVELRCDPISGHTALYWYRQSLGQGLEFLIYFQGNSAPDKSGLPSDRFSAERTGGSVSTLTIQRTQQEDSAVYLCASSLVKSGGAVDETQYFGPGTRLLVL.

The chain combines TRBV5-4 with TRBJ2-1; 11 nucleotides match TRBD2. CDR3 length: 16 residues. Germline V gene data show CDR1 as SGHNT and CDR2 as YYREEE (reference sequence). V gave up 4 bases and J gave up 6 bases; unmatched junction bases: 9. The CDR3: CASSLRTSGQINEQFF. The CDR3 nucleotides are TGTGCCAGCAGCCTCCGGACTAGCGGGCAGATCAATGAGCAGTTCTTC.